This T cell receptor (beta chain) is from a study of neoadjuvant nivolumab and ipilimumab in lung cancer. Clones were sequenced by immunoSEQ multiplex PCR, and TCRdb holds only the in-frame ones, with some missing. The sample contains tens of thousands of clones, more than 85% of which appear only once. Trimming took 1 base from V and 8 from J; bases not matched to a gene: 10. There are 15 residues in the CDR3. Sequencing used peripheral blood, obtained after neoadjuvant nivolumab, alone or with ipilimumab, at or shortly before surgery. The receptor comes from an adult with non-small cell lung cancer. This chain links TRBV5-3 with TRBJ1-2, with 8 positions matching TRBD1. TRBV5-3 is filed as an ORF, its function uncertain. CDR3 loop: CARSLSPGGAGGYTF. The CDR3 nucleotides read TGTGCCAGAAGCTTGAGTCCAGGGGGCGCGGGAGGCTACACCTTC.